The 6 T cell receptor beta chains reported below all come from one sample, sequenced in a study of blood T cell repertoires in COVID-19. Method: immunoSEQ multiplex PCR; TCRdb's copy keeps in-frame clones and lacks some. The sample has 90,000 to 150,000 clones, 70% to 80% seen once. The sample consisted of peripheral blood. The source is a human donor in a cohort sampled during active COVID-19.

The chain recombines TRBV11-3 with TRBJ2-7; 9 nucleotides agree with TRBD2. CDR1 is SGHNT and CDR2 is YENEEA in the germline V gene. V shed 4 bases and J 1 base; nucleotides not matched to a gene: 11. The CDR3 sequence is 17 residues long. In nucleotides, the CDR3 is TGTGCCAGCAGCTCCTTCTCAGCGGGAGGAACTTCCTACGAGCAGTACTTC. It encodes CASSSFSAGGTSYEQYF.

This chain joins TRBV4-1 and TRBJ1-2, with 7 bases aligning to TRBD1. The J segment lost 5 bases and the V segment lost 2 bases, leaving 8 bases of the junction unmatched. CDR1 is MGHRA, CDR2 YSYEKL, per germline. The CDR3 loop spans 15 amino acids. The CDR3 bases are TGCGCCAGCAGCCAACAAACAGGGGTCGGGTATGGCTACACCTTC. Its translation: CASSQQTGVGYGYTF.

In this sample, this clone turned up a few times. This chain uses TRBV11-3 with TRBJ2-7; 9 positions agree with TRBD1. Trimming removed 4 bases from V and 6 bases from J; junction bases left unmatched: 7. The CDR3 length is 14 residues. The germline CDR1 and CDR2 sequences are SGHNT and YENEEA. DNA of the CDR3: TGTGCCAGCAGCTCTGGGACAGGGTCGTCCGAGCAGTACTTC. Protein product: CASSSGTGSSEQYF.

V and J are TRBV30 and TRBJ1-2, with D tentatively TRBD1 (6 bases). Trimming cost V 5 bases and J 4 bases, with 14 bases left between them. Germline CDR1 is GTSNPN and CDR2 is SVGIG (reference sequence). The length of the CDR3 is 13 residues. The CDR3 nucleotides are TGTGCCTGGGCTTTGCAGGGGAGCTATGGCTACACCTTC. Its translation: CAWALQGSYGYTF.

This rearrangement joins TRBV5-8 to TRBJ1-5, with 7 bases lining up with TRBD1. The V gene end was trimmed by 2 bases and the J gene end by 0 bases; junction bases not matched to a gene: 11. CDR3 length: 18 amino acids. The germline V gene has CDR1 SGHTS and CDR2 YDEGEE. The CDR3 DNA is TGTGCCAGCAGCTTACAGGGACAGACAATCAATAGCAATCAGCCCCAGCATTTT. This sequence encodes CASSLQGQTINSNQPQHF. The full variable domain, with the rest looked up from reference TRBV5-8 and TRBJ1-5, is EAGVTQSPTHLIKTRGQQATLRCSPISGHTSVYWYQQALGLGLQFLLWYDEGEERNRGNFPPRFSGRQFPNYSSELNVNALELEDSALYLCASSLQGQTINSNQPQHFGDGTRLSIL.

This clone occurred once. The chain joins TRBV6-6 to TRBJ2-7, with 10 bases aligning to TRBD2. This CDR3 has 15 amino acids. The germline V gene has CDR1 MNHNY and CDR2 SVGAGI (reference sequence). V gave up 6 bases and J gave up 0 bases; unmatched junction bases: 5. The DNA for the CDR3 is TGTGCCAGCAGCCCTCAGCGGGGGGGCTCCTACGAGCAGTACTTC. This codes for CASSPQRGGSYEQYF.